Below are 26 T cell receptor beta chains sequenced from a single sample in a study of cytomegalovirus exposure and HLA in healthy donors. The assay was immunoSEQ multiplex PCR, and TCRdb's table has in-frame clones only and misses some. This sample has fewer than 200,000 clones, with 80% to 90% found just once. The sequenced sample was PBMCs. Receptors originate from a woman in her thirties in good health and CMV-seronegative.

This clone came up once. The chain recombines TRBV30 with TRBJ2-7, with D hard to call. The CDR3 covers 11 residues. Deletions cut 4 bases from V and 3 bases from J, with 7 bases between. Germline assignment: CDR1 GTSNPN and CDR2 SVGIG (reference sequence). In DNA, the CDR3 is TGTGCCTGGAACCCGGGCTACGAGCAGTACTTC. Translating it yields CAWNPGYEQYF. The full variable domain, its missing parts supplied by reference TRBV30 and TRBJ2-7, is SQTIHQWPATLVQPVGSPLSLECTVEGTSNPNLYWYRQAAGRGLQLLFYSVGIGQISSEVPQNLSASRPQDRQFILSSKKLLLSDSGFYLCAWNPGYEQYFGPGTRLTVT.

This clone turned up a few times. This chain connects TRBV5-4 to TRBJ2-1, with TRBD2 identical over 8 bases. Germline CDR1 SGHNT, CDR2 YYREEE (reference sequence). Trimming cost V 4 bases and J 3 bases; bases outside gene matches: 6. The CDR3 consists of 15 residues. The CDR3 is CASSIPGLGYNEQFF. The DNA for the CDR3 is TGTGCCAGCAGCATTCCGGGACTAGGCTACAATGAGCAGTTCTTC.

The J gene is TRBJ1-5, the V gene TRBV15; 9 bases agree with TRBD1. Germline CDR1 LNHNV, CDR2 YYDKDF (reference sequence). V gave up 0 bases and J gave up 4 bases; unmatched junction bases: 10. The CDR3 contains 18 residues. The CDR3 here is CATSRDLTGTGRNQPQHF. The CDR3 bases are TGTGCCACCAGCAGAGATCTCACCGGGACAGGGAGGAATCAGCCCCAGCATTTT.

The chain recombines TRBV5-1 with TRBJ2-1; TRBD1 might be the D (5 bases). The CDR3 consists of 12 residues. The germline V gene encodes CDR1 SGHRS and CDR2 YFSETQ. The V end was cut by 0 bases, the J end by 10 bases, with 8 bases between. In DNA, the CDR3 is TGCGCCAGCAGCTTGGCGGACACCGAGCAGTTCTTC. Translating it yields CASSLADTEQFF.

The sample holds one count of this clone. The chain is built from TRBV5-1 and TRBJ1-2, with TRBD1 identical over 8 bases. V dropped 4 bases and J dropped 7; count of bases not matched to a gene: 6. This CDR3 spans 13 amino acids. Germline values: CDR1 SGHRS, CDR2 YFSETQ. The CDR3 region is CASSGGQGGGYTF. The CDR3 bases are TGCGCCAGCAGCGGAGGACAGGGCGGTGGCTACACCTTC.

CDR3 sequence: CASSYSSSGANVLTF. The CDR3 DNA reads as TGTGCCAGCAGTTACTCGAGCTCTGGGGCCAACGTCCTGACTTTC. The chain joins TRBV6-6 to TRBJ2-6; D gene ambiguous. This CDR3 is 15 amino acids long. Germline V gives CDR1 MNHNY, CDR2 SVGAGI (reference sequence). The ends were cut back, 0 bases at V and 0 bases at J, with 3 bases in the middle.

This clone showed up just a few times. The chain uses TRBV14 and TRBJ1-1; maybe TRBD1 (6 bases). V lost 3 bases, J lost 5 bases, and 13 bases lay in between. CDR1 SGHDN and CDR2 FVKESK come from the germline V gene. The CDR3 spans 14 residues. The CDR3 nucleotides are TGTGCCAGCAGCCATGCAGGGGTGCGGACTGAAGCTTTCTTT. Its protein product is CASSHAGVRTEAFF. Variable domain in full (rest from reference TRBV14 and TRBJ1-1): EAGVTQFPSHSVIEKGQTVTLRCDPISGHDNLYWYRRVMGKEIKFLLHFVKESKQDESGMPNNRFLAERTGGTYSTLKVQPAELEDSGVYFCASSHAGVRTEAFFGQGTRLTVV.

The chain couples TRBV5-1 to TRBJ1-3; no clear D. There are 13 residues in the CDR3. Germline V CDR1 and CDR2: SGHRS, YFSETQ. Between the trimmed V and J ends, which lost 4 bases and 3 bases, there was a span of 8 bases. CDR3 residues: CASSRDFGNTIYF. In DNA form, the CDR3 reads TGCGCCAGCAGCCGGGATTTTGGAAACACCATATATTTT.

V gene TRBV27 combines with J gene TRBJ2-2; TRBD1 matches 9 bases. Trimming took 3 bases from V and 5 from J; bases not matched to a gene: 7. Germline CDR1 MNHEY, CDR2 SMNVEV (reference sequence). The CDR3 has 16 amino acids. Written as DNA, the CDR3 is TGTGCCAGCAGTTTTTTTGGACAGGGGATGACCGGGGAGCTGTTTTTT. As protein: CASSFFGQGMTGELFF.

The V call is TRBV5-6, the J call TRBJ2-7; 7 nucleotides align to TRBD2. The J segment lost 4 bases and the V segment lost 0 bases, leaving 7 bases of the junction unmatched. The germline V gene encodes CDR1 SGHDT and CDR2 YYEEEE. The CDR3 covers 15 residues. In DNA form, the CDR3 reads TGTGCCAGCAGCTTGGCGACTAGCTTTGAATACGAGCAGTACTTC. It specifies CASSLATSFEYEQYF.

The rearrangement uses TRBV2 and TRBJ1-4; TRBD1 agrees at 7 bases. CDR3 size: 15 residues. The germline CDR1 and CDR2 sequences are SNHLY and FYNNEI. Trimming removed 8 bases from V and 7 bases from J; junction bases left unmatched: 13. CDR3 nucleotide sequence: TGTGCCAGCCTCCGCGCCAGGGGGTTAGGTGAAAAACTGTTTTTT. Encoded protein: CASLRARGLGEKLFF. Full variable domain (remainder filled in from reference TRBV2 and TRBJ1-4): EPEVTQTPSHQVTQMGQEVILRCVPISNHLYFYWYRQILGQKVEFLVSFYNNEISEKSEIFDDQFSVERPDGSNFTLKIRSTKLEDSAMYFCASLRARGLGEKLFFGSGTQLSVL.

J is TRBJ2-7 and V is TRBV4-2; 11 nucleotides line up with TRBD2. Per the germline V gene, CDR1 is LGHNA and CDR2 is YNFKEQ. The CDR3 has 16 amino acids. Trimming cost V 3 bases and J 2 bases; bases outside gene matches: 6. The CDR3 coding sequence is TGTGCCAGCAGCCACCCGACTAGCGGGGAACCCTACGAGCAGTACTTC. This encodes CASSHPTSGEPYEQYF.

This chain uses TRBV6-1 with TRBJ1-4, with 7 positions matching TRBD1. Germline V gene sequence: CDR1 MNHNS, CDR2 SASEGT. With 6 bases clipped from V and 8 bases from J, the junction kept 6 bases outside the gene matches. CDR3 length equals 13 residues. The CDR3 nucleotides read TGTGCCAGCAGGGAGGGGGCTGGGGAAAAACTGTTTTTT. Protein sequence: CASREGAGEKLFF.

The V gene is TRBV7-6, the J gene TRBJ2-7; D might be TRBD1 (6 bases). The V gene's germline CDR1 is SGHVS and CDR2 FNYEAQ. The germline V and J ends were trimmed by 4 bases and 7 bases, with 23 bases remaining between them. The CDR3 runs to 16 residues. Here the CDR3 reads CASSSTTGPRVEEQYF. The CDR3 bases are TGTGCCAGCAGCTCGACGACAGGTCCCAGGGTTGAGGAGCAGTACTTC.

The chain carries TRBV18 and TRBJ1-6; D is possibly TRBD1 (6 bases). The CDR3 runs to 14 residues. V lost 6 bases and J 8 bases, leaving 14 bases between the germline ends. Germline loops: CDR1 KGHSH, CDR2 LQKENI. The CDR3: CASSITGFDSPLHF. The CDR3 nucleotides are TGTGCCAGCTCTATTACAGGGTTTGATTCACCCCTCCACTTT.

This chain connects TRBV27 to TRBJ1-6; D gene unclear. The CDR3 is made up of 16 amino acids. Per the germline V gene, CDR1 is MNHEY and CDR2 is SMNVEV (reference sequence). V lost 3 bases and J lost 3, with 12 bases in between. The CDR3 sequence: CASSLRFSSYNSPLHF. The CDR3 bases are TGTGCCAGCAGTTTGAGGTTTAGCAGCTATAATTCACCCCTCCACTTT.

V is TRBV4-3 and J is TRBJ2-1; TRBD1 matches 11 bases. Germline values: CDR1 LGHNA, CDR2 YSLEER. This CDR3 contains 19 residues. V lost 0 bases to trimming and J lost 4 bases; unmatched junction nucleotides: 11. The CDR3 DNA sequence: TGCGCCAGCAGCCAAGATGGAGGGGACAGGGGGTATCCTTACAATGAGCAGTTCTTC. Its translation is CASSQDGGDRGYPYNEQFF.

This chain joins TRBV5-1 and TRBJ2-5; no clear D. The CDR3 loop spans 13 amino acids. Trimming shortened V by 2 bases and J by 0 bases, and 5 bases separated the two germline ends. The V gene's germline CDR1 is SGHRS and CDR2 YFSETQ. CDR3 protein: CASSFFDQETQYF. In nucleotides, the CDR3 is TGCGCCAGCAGCTTCTTCGACCAAGAGACCCAGTACTTC.

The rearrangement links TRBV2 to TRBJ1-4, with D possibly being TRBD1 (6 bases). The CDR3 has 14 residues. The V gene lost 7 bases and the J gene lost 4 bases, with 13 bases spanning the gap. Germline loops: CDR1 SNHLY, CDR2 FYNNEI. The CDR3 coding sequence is TGTGCCAGCAAGCCGGGACAAGTTAATGAAAAACTGTTTTTT. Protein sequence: CASKPGQVNEKLFF.

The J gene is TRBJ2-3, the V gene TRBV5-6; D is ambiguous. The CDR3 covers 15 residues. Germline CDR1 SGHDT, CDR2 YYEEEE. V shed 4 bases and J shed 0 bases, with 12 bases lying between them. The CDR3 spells CASSPSPSSTDTQYF. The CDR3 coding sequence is TGTGCCAGCAGCCCAAGCCCGTCTAGCACAGATACGCAGTATTTT.

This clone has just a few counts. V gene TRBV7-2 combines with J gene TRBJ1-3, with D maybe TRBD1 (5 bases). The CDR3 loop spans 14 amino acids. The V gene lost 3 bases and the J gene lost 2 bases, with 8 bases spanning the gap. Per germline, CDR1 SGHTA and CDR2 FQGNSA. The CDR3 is CASSFDSPGNTIYF. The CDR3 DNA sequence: TGTGCCAGCAGCTTCGACAGCCCTGGAAACACCATATATTTT.

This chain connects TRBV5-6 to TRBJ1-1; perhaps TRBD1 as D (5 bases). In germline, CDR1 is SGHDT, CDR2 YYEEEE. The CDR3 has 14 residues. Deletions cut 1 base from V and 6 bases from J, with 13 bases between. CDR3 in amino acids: CASSLRYPGPEAFF. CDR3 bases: TGTGCCAGCAGCTTGAGGTACCCAGGGCCTGAAGCTTTCTTT.

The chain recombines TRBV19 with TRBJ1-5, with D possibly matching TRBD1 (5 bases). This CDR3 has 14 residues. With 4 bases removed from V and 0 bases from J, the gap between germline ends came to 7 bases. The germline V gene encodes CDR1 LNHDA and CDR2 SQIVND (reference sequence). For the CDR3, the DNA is TGTGCCAGTAGTACGCAGGGTAGCAATCAGCCCCAGCATTTT. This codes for CASSTQGSNQPQHF. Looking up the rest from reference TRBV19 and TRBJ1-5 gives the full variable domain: DGGITQSPKYLFRKEGQNVTLSCEQNLNHDAMYWYRQDPGQGLRLIYYSQIVNDFQKGDIAEGYSVSREKKESFPLTVTSAQKNPTAFYLCASSTQGSNQPQHFGDGTRLSIL.

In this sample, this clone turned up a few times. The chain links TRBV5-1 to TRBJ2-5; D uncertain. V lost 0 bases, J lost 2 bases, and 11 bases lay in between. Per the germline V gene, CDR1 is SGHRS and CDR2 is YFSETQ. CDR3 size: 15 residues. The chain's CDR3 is CASSLVGQNQETQYF. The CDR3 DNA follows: TGCGCCAGCAGCTTGGTTGGGCAGAATCAAGAGACCCAGTACTTC.

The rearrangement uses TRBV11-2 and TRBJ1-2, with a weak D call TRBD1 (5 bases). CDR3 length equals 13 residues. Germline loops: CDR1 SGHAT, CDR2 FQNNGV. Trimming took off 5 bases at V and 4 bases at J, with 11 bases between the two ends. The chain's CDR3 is CASSPSGGYGYTF. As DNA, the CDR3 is TGTGCCAGCAGCCCTTCGGGGGGCTATGGCTACACCTTC.

CDR3 loop: CASSLGGGSSEQYF. The CDR3 nucleotides are TGTGCCAGCAGCTTAGGCGGGGGGAGCTCCGAGCAGTACTTC. The chain recombines TRBV7-8 with TRBJ2-7, with 8 bases matching TRBD2. Germline V gene lookup returns CDR1 SGHVS and CDR2 FQNEAQ. The ends lost 1 base at V and 6 bases at J; junction bases unmatched: 5. This CDR3 has 14 amino acids.